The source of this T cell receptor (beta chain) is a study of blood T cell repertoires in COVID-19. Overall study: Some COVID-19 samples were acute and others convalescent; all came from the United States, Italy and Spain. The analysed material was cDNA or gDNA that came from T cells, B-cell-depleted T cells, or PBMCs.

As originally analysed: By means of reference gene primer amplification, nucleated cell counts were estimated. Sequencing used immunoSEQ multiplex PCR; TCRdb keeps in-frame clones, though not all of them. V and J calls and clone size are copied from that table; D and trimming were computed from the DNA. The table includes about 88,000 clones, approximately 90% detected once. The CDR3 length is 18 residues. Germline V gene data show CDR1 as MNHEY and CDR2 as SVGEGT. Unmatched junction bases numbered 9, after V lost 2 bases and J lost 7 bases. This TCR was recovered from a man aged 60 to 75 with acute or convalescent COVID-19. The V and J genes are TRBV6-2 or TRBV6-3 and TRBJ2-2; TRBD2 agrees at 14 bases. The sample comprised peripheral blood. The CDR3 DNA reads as TGTGCCAGCAGTTACGCCTCGGGACTAGCGGGAGCTCGCGGGGAGCTGTTTTTT. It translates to CASSYASGLAGARGELFF.